Presented here are 14 T cell receptor beta chains from one specimen sequenced in a study of CD8 T cells in ankylosing spondylitis. Study-wide results and caveats: Typical of ankylosing spondylitis blood, it appeared, was a TCR beta motif of fewer than 10 highly homologous variants.

These receptors are not linked to any known antigen. TCRdb processed the 5' RACE reads anew with MiXCR; each CDR3 protein has one entry. Here the sample spans around 890,000 distinct CDR3 sequences, about an eighth being singletons. Source material: blood, either unsorted or a sorted T cell fraction (not recorded which). The receptors originated from a male donor with ankylosing spondylitis.

At least ten counts were recorded for this clonotype. J is TRBJ1-6 and V is TRBV12-3 or TRBV12-4; unclear D gene. This CDR3 has 13 amino acids. Trimming took off 2 bases at V and 10 bases at J, with 9 bases between the two ends. The CDR3 DNA reads as TGTGCCAGCAGTTTATCCCTCGGGTCACCCCTCCACTTT. This encodes CASSLSLGSPLHF.

This rearrangement joins TRBV11-2 to TRBJ2-1, with 9 bases matching TRBD1. V was pared by 0 bases and J by 4 bases, with 7 bases of the junction left unmatched. The CDR3 consists of 17 residues. CDR1 and CDR2 (germline): SGHAT, FQNNGV. CDR3 amino acids: CASSLDRRQGGYNEQFF. CDR3 coding DNA: TGTGCCAGCAGCTTAGATCGTCGACAGGGGGGATACAATGAGCAGTTCTTC.

This clonotype was detected many times. V and J are TRBV15 and TRBJ2-4; D is possibly TRBD1 or TRBD2 (5 bases each). Per germline, CDR1 LNHNV and CDR2 YYDKDF (reference sequence). The V gene lost 4 bases and the J gene lost 5 bases, with 18 bases spanning the gap. CDR3 size: 16 residues. CDR3 bases: TGTGCCACCAGCAACCCCCGGGACCCCAGGCAAAACATTCAGTACTTC. Its protein product is CATSNPRDPRQNIQYF.

The chain joins TRBV29-1 to TRBJ1-1; D unclear. This CDR3 has 13 amino acids. Germline CDR1 and CDR2: SQVTM and ANQGSEA. V lost 7 bases and J 1 base, leaving 13 bases between the germline ends. The CDR3 DNA follows: TGCAGCGCCTCCGGGCGGTGGAACACTGAAGCTTTCTTT. This gives the protein CSASGRWNTEAFF.

The V and J genes are TRBV15 and TRBJ1-2; no clear D. Per germline, CDR1 LNHNV and CDR2 YYDKDF (reference sequence). With 0 bases removed from V and 6 bases from J, the gap between germline ends came to 17 bases. CDR3 size: 16 residues. For the CDR3, the DNA is TGTGCCACCAGCAGAGATAAATTGGACGGACTTGATGGCTACACCTTC. It is translated as CATSRDKLDGLDGYTF.

J is TRBJ2-2 and V is TRBV20-1, with TRBD1 as a possible D gene (5 bases). This CDR3 region has 15 residues. V was trimmed by 1 base and J by 1 base, leaving 10 bases between them. The germline CDR1 and CDR2 sequences are DFQATT and SNEGSKA (reference sequence). This CDR3 is CSARVRQGNTGELFF. The CDR3, as DNA: TGCAGTGCTAGAGTTCGCCAGGGGAACACCGGGGAGCTGTTTTTT.

V usage is TRBV7-9 and J usage is TRBJ2-1, with D unclear. Germline-derived CDR1 and CDR2 are SEHNR and FQNEAQ (reference sequence). V was shortened by 2 bases and J by 8 bases, with 4 bases between the two germline ends. CDR3 length: 11 residues. For the CDR3, the DNA is TGTGCCAGCAGCTTATCGTATGAGCAGTTCTTC. Translated, it gives CASSLSYEQFF.

The chain carries TRBV28 and TRBJ2-6, with TRBD2 as a possible D gene (5 bases). The V end was cut by 11 bases, the J end by 0 bases, with 5 bases between. CDR1 is MDHEN and CDR2 is SYDVKM in the germline V gene. The CDR3 spans 12 residues. The DNA of the CDR3 is TGTGCCGGGAGCTCTGGGGCCAACGTCCTGACTTTC. This gives the protein CAGSSGANVLTF.

This clonotype was detected a few times. The J gene is TRBJ2-1, the V gene TRBV4-2; D might be TRBD2 (5 bases). Per germline, CDR1 LGHNA and CDR2 YNFKEQ. Trimming stripped 8 bases from V and 5 bases from J, with 25 bases between. The CDR3 has 17 amino acids. DNA of the CDR3: TGTGCCAGCGCCCCCGGGCGGGCACTGGACCTTAACAATGAGCAGTTCTTC. This gives the protein CASAPGRALDLNNEQFF.

This clonotype came up a few times. The rearrangement joins TRBV20-1 to TRBJ1-1, with D perhaps TRBD1 (5 bases). Per germline, CDR1 DFQATT and CDR2 SNEGSKA (reference sequence). CDR3 size: 13 residues. V was trimmed by 6 bases and J by 4 bases, leaving 15 bases between them. Written as DNA, the CDR3 is TGCAGTGCCGAGGGGACGGCGTCCACTGAAGCTTTCTTT. Protein product: CSAEGTASTEAFF.

Ten or more counts support this clonotype. The chain is built from TRBV29-1 and TRBJ1-2; no clear D. Trimming stripped 7 bases from V and 6 bases from J, with 15 bases between. The CDR3 loop spans 12 amino acids. Germline V gene lookup returns CDR1 SQVTM and CDR2 ANQGSEA. The CDR3 loop reads CSALRDFDGYTF. CDR3 DNA: TGCAGCGCCCTGAGAGATTTCGATGGCTACACCTTC.

This clonotype was found a few times. The chain couples TRBV7-2 to TRBJ2-5; 10 positions agree with TRBD2. CDR1 is SGHTA, CDR2 FQGNSA, per germline. The CDR3 is 16 residues long. The trim removed 3 bases at V and 5 bases at J, leaving 9 bases unmatched. The CDR3 region has the DNA TGTGCCAGCAGCTTCCGGACTAGCGGTCTAGGGGAGACCCAGTACTTC. This gives the protein CASSFRTSGLGETQYF. Full variable domain (outside the CDR3, taken from reference TRBV7-2 and TRBJ2-5): GAGVSQSPSNKVTEKGKDVELRCDPISGHTALYWYRQSLGQGLEFLIYFQGNSAPDKSGLPSDRFSAERTGGSVSTLTIQRTQQEDSAVYLCASSFRTSGLGETQYFGPGTRLLVL.

This clonotype was found many times. The V and J genes are TRBV12-3 or TRBV12-4 and TRBJ2-1, with D possibly being TRBD2 (5 bases). The CDR3 has 15 residues. V gave up 2 bases and J gave up 9 bases, with 17 bases separating them. CDR3 loop: CASSLQTNVRAEQFF. The CDR3 DNA follows: TGTGCCAGCAGTTTACAAACGAATGTGAGGGCTGAGCAGTTCTTC.

There are many counts of this clonotype. This rearrangement joins TRBV4-2 to TRBJ1-1, with D perhaps matching TRBD1 (6 bases). The CDR3 is 18 amino acids. CDR1 LGHNA and CDR2 YNFKEQ come from the germline V gene. With 0 bases removed from V and 3 bases from J, the gap between germline ends came to 20 bases. The CDR3 nucleotides read TGTGCCAGCAGCCAAGAATCGCGGGGGGCTGAAGGGTACACTGAAGCTTTCTTT. It encodes CASSQESRGAEGYTEAFF.